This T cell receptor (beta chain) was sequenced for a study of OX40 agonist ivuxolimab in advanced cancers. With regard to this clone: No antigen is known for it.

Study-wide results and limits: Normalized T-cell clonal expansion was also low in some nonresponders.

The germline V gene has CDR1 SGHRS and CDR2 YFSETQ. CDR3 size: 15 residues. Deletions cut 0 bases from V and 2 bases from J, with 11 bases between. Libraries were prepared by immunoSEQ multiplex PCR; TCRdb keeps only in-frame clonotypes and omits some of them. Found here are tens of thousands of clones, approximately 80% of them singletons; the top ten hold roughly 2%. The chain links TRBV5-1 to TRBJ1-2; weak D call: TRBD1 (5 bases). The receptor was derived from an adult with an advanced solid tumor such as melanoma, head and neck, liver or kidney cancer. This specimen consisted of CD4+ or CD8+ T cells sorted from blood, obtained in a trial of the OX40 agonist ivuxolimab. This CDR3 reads CASSLEGPGNYGYTF. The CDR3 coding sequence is TGCGCCAGCAGCTTGGAGGGGCCCGGCAACTATGGCTACACCTTC.